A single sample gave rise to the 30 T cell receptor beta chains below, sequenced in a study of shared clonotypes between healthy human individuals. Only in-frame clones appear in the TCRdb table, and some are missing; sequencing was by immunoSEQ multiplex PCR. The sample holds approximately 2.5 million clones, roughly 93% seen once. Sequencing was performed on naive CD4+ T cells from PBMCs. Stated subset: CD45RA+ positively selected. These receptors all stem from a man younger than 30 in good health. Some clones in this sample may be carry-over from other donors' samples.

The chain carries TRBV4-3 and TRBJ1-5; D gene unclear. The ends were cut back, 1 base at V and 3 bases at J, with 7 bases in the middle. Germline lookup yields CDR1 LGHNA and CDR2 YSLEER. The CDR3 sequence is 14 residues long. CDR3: CASSQAQNNQPQHF. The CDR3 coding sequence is TGCGCCAGCAGCCAAGCACAGAACAATCAGCCCCAGCATTTT.

CDR3 nucleotide sequence: TGTGCCAGCAGCTTAGCGGTGGACCGTGCGTCCGGCTACACCTTC. Translating it yields CASSLAVDRASGYTF. The chain combines TRBV7-2 with TRBJ1-2, with D hard to call. V was clipped by 0 bases and J by 8 bases, with 16 bases between them. This CDR3 is 15 amino acids long. Germline loops: CDR1 SGHTA, CDR2 FQGNSA.

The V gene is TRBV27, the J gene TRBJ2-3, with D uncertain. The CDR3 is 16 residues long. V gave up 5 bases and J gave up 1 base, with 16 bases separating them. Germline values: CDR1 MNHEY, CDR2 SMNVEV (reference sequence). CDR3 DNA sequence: TGTGCCAGCAGTCCCAGGCCTGGTAAGGGCACAGATACGCAGTATTTT. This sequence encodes CASSPRPGKGTDTQYF.

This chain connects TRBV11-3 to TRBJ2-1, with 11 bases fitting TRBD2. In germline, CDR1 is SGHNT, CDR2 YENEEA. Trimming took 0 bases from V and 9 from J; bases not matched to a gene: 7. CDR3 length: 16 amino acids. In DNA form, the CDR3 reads TGTGCCAGCAGCTTAGATGCCCTAGCGGGAGGCGGTGAGCAGTTCTTC. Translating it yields CASSLDALAGGGEQFF.

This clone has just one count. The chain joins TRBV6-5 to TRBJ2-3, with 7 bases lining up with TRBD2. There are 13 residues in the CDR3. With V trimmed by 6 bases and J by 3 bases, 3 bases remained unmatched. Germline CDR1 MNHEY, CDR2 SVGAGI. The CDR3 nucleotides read TGTGCCAGCAGCACAGCGGGAACAGATACGCAGTATTTT. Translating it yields CASSTAGTDTQYF.

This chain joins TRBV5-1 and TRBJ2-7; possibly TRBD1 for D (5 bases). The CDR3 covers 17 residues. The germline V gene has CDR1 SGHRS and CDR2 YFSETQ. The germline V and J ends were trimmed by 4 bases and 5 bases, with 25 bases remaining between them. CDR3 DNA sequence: TGCGCCAGCAGCAAGCTCCCAGGGCAAGGGCTCCTGAACGAGCAGTACTTC. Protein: CASSKLPGQGLLNEQYF.

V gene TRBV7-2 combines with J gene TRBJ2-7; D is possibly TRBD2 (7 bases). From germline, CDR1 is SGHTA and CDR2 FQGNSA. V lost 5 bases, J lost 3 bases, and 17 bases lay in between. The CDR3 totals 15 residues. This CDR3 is CASSPAGAFFYEQYF. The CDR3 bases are TGTGCCAGCAGCCCGGCGGGGGCCTTCTTCTACGAGCAGTACTTC. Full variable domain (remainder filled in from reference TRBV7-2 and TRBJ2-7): GAGVSQSPSNKVTEKGKDVELRCDPISGHTALYWYRQSLGQGLEFLIYFQGNSAPDKSGLPSDRFSAERTGGSVSTLTIQRTQQEDSAVYLCASSPAGAFFYEQYFGPGTRLTVT.

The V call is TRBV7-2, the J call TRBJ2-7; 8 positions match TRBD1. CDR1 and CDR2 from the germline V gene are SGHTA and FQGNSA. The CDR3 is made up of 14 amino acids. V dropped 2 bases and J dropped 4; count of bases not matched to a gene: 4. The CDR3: CASSLIRGQYEQYF. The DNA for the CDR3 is TGTGCCAGCAGCTTAATCAGGGGGCAGTACGAGCAGTACTTC.

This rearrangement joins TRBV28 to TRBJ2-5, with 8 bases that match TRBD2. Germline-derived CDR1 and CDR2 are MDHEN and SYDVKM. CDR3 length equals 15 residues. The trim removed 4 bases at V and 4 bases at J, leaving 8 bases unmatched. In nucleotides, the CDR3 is TGTGCCAGCAGTTCGCCGGGACTAGAGGGAGAGACCCAGTACTTC. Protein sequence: CASSSPGLEGETQYF.

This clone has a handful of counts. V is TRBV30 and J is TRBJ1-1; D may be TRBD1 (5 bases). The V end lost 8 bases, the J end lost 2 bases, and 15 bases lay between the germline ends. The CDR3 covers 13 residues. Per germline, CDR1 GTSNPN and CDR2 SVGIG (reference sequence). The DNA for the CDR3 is TGTGCCAGGGGCCAGGCTCTAAACACTGAAGCTTTCTTT. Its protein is CARGQALNTEAFF.

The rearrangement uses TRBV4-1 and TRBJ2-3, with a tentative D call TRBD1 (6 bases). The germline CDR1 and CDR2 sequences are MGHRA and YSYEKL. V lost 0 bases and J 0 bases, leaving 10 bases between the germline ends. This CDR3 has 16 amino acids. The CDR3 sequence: CASSQDGQGSTDTQYF. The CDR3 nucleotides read TGCGCCAGCAGCCAAGACGGGCAGGGGAGCACAGATACGCAGTATTTT.

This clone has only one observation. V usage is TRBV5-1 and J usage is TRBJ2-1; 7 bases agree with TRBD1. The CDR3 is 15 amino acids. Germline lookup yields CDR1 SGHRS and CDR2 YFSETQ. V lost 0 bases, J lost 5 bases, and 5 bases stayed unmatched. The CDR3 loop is CASSLVGQTNNEQFF. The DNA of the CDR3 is TGCGCCAGCAGCTTGGTGGGACAGACAAACAATGAGCAGTTCTTC. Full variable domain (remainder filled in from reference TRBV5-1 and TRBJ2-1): KAGVTQTPRYLIKTRGQQVTLSCSPISGHRSVSWYQQTPGQGLQFLFEYFSETQRNKGNFPGRFSGRQFSNSRSEMNVSTLELGDSALYLCASSLVGQTNNEQFFGPGTRLTVL.

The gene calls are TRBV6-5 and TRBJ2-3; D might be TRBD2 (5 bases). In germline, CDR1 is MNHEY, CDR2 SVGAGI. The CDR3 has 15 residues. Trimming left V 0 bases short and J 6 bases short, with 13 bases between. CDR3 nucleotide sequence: TGTGCCAGCAGTTACTCGAGAGGGAGCCGGGATACGCAGTATTTT. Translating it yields CASSYSRGSRDTQYF.

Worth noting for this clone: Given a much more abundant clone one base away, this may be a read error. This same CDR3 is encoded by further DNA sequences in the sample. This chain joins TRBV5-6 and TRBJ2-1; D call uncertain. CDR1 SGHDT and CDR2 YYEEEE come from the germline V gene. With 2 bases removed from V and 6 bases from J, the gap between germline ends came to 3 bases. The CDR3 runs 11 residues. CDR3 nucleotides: TGTGCCAGCAGCTTCTTCAATGAGCAGTTCTTC. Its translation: CASSFFNEQFF.

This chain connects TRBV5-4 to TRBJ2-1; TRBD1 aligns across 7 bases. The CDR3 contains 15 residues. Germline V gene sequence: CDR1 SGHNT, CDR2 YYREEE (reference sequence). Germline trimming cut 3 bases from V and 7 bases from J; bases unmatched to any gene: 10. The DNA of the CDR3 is TGTGCCAGCAGCTCGACCAGGGGGTCGGGAAATGAGCAGTTCTTC. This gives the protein CASSSTRGSGNEQFF.

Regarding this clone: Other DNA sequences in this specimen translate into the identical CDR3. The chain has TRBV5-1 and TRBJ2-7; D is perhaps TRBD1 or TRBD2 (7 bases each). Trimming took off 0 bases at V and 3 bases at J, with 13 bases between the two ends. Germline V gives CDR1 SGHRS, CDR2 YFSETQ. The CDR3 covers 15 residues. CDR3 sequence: CASSLVQGGSYEQYF. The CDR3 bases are TGCGCCAGCAGCTTGGTTCAGGGGGGGAGCTACGAGCAGTACTTC.

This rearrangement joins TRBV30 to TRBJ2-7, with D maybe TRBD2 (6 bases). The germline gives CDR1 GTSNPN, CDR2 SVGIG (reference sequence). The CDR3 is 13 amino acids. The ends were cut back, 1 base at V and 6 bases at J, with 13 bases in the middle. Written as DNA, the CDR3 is TGTGCCTGGAGTGGGGAGGACTGGGGCGAGCAGTACTTC. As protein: CAWSGEDWGEQYF.

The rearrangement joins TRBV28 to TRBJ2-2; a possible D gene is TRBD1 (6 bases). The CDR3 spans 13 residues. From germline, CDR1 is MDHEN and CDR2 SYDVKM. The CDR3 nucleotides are TGTGCTTTAGGACAGACTAACACCGGGGAGCTGTTTTTT. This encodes CALGQTNTGELFF.

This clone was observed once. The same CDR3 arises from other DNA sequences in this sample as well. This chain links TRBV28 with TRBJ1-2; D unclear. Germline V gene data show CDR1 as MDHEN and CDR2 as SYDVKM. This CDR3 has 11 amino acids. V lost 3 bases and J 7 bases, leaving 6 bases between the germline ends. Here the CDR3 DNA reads TGTGCCAGCAGTTTCGAGGGTGGCTACACCTTC. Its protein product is CASSFEGGYTF.

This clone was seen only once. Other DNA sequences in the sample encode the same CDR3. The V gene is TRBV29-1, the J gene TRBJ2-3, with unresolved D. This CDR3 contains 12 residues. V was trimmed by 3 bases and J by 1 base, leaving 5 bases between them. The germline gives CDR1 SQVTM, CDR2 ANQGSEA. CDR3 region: CSVDRGTDTQYF. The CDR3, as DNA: TGCAGCGTTGATCGAGGCACAGATACGCAGTATTTT.

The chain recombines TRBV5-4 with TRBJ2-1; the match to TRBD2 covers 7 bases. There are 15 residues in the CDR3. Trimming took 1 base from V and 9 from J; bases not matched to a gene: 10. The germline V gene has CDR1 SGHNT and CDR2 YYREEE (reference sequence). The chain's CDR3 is CASSLPAGAPGEQFF. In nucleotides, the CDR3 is TGTGCCAGCAGCTTGCCCGCGGGAGCCCCCGGTGAGCAGTTCTTC.

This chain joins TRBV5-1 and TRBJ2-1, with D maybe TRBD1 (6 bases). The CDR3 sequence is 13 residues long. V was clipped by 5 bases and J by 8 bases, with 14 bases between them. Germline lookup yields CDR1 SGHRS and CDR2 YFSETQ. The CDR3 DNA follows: TGCGCCAGCAGGCAGGGGATGCGCGATGAGCAGTTCTTC. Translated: CASRQGMRDEQFF.

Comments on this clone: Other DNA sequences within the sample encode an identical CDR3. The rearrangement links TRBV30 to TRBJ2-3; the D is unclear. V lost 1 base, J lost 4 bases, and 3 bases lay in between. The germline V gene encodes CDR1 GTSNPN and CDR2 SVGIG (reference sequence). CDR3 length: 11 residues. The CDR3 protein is CAWSGPDTQYF. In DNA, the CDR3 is TGTGCCTGGAGTGGCCCAGATACGCAGTATTTT.

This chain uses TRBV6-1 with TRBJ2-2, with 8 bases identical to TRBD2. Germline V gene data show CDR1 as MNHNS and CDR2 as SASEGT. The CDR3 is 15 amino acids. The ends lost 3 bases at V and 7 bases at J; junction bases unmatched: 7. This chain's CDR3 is CASSDRAGDVGELFF. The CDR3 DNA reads TGTGCCAGCAGTGATAGAGCGGGAGACGTCGGGGAGCTGTTTTTT.

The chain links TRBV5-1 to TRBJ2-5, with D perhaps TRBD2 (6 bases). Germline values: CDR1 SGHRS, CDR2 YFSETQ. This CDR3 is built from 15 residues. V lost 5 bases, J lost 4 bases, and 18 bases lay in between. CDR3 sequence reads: CASRVGGAVGETQYF. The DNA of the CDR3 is TGCGCCAGCAGGGTTGGAGGGGCGGTTGGAGAGACCCAGTACTTC.

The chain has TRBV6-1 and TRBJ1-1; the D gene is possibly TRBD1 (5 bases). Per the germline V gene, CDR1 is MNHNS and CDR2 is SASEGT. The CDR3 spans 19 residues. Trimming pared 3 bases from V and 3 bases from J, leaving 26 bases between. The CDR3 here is CASSDPTGHGEPSYTEAFF. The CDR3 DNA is TGTGCCAGCAGTGATCCCACGGGGCACGGAGAGCCCTCCTACACTGAAGCTTTCTTT.

The CDR3 protein is CASSSTGEETQYF. The DNA for the CDR3 is TGTGCCAGCAGCTCGACAGGGGAAGAGACCCAGTACTTC. The gene calls are TRBV28 and TRBJ2-5; 8 nucleotides agree with TRBD1. The junction had 3 bases not matched to a gene; V was cut back by 6 bases and J by 3 bases. Germline CDR1 reads MDHEN; CDR2 reads SYDVKM. This CDR3 is built from 13 residues.

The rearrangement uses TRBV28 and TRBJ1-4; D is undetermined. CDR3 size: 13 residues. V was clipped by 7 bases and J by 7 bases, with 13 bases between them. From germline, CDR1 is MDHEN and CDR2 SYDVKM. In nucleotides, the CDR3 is TGTGCCAGCACTCCGGACGGTCCTGAAAAACTGTTTTTT. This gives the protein CASTPDGPEKLFF.

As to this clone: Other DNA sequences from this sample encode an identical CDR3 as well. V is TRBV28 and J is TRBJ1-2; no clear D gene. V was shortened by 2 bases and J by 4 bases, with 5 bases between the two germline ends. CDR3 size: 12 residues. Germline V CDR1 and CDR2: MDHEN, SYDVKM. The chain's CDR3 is CASSLRLYGYTF. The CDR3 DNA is TGTGCCAGCAGTTTACGTCTCTATGGCTACACCTTC.

The CDR3 protein is CASSDSMSSYNEQFF. In DNA form, the CDR3 reads TGTGCCAGCAGCGACAGCATGAGCTCCTACAATGAGCAGTTCTTC. The chain links TRBV9 to TRBJ2-1, with D unclear. Germline V CDR1 and CDR2: SGDLS, YYNGEE. Trimming removed 3 bases from V and 0 bases from J, with 10 bases in between. CDR3 length equals 15 residues.